Below are 25 T cell receptor beta chains sequenced from a single sample in a study of T-cell memory formation after mild COVID-19. TCRdb re-called the 5' RACE reads with MiXCR, one entry per CDR3 protein. The data show 400,000 to 500,000 distinct CDR3 sequences, roughly 18% seen once. The sequenced sample was PBMCs or a T cell subset sorted from them (not recorded which). These receptors all stem from a man between 18 and 29 years old who had mild COVID-19 (a few samples of this study predate the infection). Cell type and time point are not known.

The chain is built from TRBV29-1 and TRBJ2-2; D is unclear. CDR1 and CDR2 from the germline V gene are SQVTM and ANQGSEA. The ends were cut back, 7 bases at V and 1 base at J, with 4 bases in the middle. This CDR3 contains 11 residues. DNA of the CDR3: TGCAGCGGTCTGAACACCGGGGAGCTGTTTTTT. Its translation is CSGLNTGELFF.

This clonotype is a singleton in its sample. The rearrangement uses TRBV5-1 and TRBJ2-5, with D tentatively TRBD2 (5 bases). CDR3 size: 16 residues. V was cut by 4 bases and J by 4 bases, with 20 bases left in between. Germline V gene lookup returns CDR1 SGHRS and CDR2 YFSETQ. The CDR3 spells CASSPASTGWGETQYF. The CDR3 bases are TGCGCCAGCAGCCCTGCTAGCACCGGCTGGGGAGAGACCCAGTACTTC.

The chain has TRBV13 and TRBJ1-2, with 7 bases lining up with TRBD1. The CDR3 is 16 amino acids. Germline loops: CDR1 PRHDT, CDR2 FYEKMQ (reference sequence). J gave up 7 bases and V 5 bases, and 16 bases lay outside the gene matches. CDR3 sequence (DNA): TGTGCCAGCAGCCATTCGGTCGGGACCAGGGGGGGTGGCTACACCTTC. The encoded protein is CASSHSVGTRGGGYTF.

The rearrangement links TRBV6-2 or TRBV6-3 to TRBJ1-2, with D possibly matching TRBD1 (6 bases). V dropped 6 bases and J dropped 4 bases, with 18 bases sitting between them. This CDR3 is built from 15 residues. Germline V CDR1 and CDR2: MNHEY, SVGEGT. CDR3 in DNA: TGTGCCAGCAGGCCCCCTGACAGGCCCGCCTATGGCTACACCTTC. This encodes CASRPPDRPAYGYTF.

V and J are TRBV6-2 or TRBV6-3 and TRBJ1-5; 7 nucleotides line up with TRBD1. CDR3 length equals 16 residues. Germline V gene lookup returns CDR1 MNHEY and CDR2 SVGEGT. The trim removed 6 bases at V and 1 base at J, leaving 9 bases unmatched. CDR3 nucleotides: TGTGCCAGCAGGCTCTATCAGGGGGGCAGCAATCAGCCCCAGCATTTT. This translates into CASRLYQGGSNQPQHF.

The chain links TRBV14 to TRBJ2-6; no clear D gene. The CDR3 runs 16 residues. Germline loops: CDR1 SGHDN, CDR2 FVKESK. Trimming shortened V by 1 base and J by 0 bases, and 7 bases separated the two germline ends. CDR3 in amino acids: CASSQVPLSGANVLTF. The CDR3 region has the DNA TGTGCCAGCAGCCAAGTACCGCTCTCTGGGGCCAACGTCCTGACTTTC.

This chain uses TRBV5-1 with TRBJ1-4, with D hard to call. The germline V gene has CDR1 SGHRS and CDR2 YFSETQ. V was shortened by 5 bases and J by 9 bases, with 20 bases between the two germline ends. The CDR3 runs to 15 residues. This CDR3 is CASSLQDSGAKKLFF. CDR3 nucleotide sequence: TGCGCCAGCAGTTTACAAGATTCGGGTGCAAAAAAACTGTTTTTT.

The chain couples TRBV10-3 to TRBJ2-1; no definite D call. Germline V gives CDR1 ENHRY, CDR2 SYGVKD. This CDR3 comprises 11 residues. Trimming cost V 8 bases and J 7 bases, with 9 bases left between them. This CDR3 reads CAIASQNEQFF. The CDR3 nucleotides read TGTGCCATCGCGAGTCAAAATGAGCAGTTCTTC.

The chain employs TRBV4-3 and TRBJ2-3, with a weak D call TRBD1 (5 bases). The CDR3 runs 17 residues. Trimming removed 0 bases from V and 3 bases from J, with 16 bases in between. CDR1 is LGHNA and CDR2 is YSLEER in the germline V gene. The CDR3 sequence: CASSQEWGPSRTDTQYF. The CDR3 region has the DNA TGCGCCAGCAGCCAAGAGTGGGGCCCCTCTCGGACAGATACGCAGTATTTT.

The V and J genes are TRBV5-1 and TRBJ1-6; TRBD1 is a possible D gene (6 bases). Germline V CDR1 and CDR2: SGHRS, YFSETQ. V shed 4 bases and J shed 9 bases, with 20 bases lying between them. The CDR3 is made up of 16 amino acids. The CDR3 here is CASSESRGGVISPLHF. The CDR3 DNA reads TGCGCCAGCAGCGAGTCCCGCGGGGGCGTTATTTCACCCCTCCACTTT.

This clonotype has only a few counts. Here the CDR3 reads CASSQGRSLWGPLHF. The CDR3 region has the DNA TGTGCCAGCAGCCAAGGGCGGAGCCTATGGGGACCCCTCCACTTT. V gene TRBV7-3 combines with J gene TRBJ1-6; D remains ambiguous. Trimming removed 5 bases at V and 12 bases at J, with 20 bases between. In germline, CDR1 is SGHTA, CDR2 FQGTGA. The CDR3 length is 15 residues. Using reference TRBV7-3 and TRBJ1-6 for the parts outside the CDR3, the full variable domain is GAGVSQTPSNKVTEKGKYVELRCDPISGHTALYWYRQSLGQGPEFLIYFQGTGAADDSGLPNDRFFAVRPEGSVSTLKIQRTERGDSAVYLCASSQGRSLWGPLHFGNGTRLTVT.

This clonotype was found a few times. The chain joins TRBV3-1 to TRBJ2-1, with D perhaps TRBD2 (6 bases). This CDR3 is built from 15 residues. Germline V CDR1 and CDR2: LGHDT, YNNKEL (reference sequence). Trimming pared 4 bases from V and 4 bases from J, leaving 14 bases between. CDR3 region: CASSPASGEYNEQFF. The DNA of the CDR3 is TGTGCCAGCAGCCCAGCGTCGGGGGAGTACAATGAGCAGTTCTTC.

This clonotype was counted only a few times. CDR3 DNA sequence: TGCGCCAGCAGCCGGGGACAGGCGAACACTGAAGCTTTCTTT. It specifies CASSRGQANTEAFF. The chain couples TRBV4-1 to TRBJ1-1; 8 bases match TRBD1. CDR3 length: 14 amino acids. Germline-derived CDR1 and CDR2 are MGHRA and YSYEKL. V gave up 4 bases and J gave up 1 base; unmatched junction bases: 2.

The V and J genes are TRBV6-2 or TRBV6-3 and TRBJ2-7; perhaps TRBD1 as D (6 bases). The CDR3 is 13 residues long. The V end was cut by 8 bases, the J end by 3 bases, with 14 bases between. Germline loops: CDR1 MNHEY, CDR2 SVGEGT. Here the CDR3 DNA reads TGTGCCAGCGGGACACCCTCGTACTACGAGCAGTACTTC. Encoded protein: CASGTPSYYEQYF.

This clonotype was counted between two and nine times. The genes are TRBV14 and TRBJ2-3; maybe TRBD1 (5 bases). Looked up from germline, CDR1 is SGHDN and CDR2 is FVKESK. The CDR3 length is 16 residues. V was pared by 0 bases and J by 0 bases, with 10 bases between. The CDR3, as DNA: TGTGCCAGCAGCCAAGATGACAGTCCTAGCACAGATACGCAGTATTTT. The encoded protein is CASSQDDSPSTDTQYF.

This clonotype was seen a few times. This rearrangement joins TRBV25-1 to TRBJ1-2, with D unresolved. Looked up from germline, CDR1 is MGHDK and CDR2 is SYGVNS. The CDR3 totals 16 residues. Trimming took 1 base from V and 6 from J, leaving 18 bases between them. The CDR3 is CASSESGLPPPNGYTF. CDR3 coding DNA: TGTGCCAGCAGTGAATCCGGTCTGCCCCCACCAAATGGCTACACCTTC.

The rearrangement joins TRBV28 to TRBJ2-2; 8 positions match TRBD1. Germline trimming cut 6 bases from V and 3 bases from J; bases unmatched to any gene: 6. CDR3 size: 15 residues. The germline V gene encodes CDR1 MDHEN and CDR2 SYDVKM. The CDR3 DNA is TGTGCCAGCAGCCCCTTGGACAGGGACACCGGGGAGCTGTTTTTT. Residues: CASSPLDRDTGELFF.

The rearrangement links TRBV9 to TRBJ1-6, with D tentatively TRBD1 (5 bases). The CDR3 is 13 amino acids. CDR1 and CDR2 (germline): SGDLS, YYNGEE. V lost 2 bases to trimming and J lost 9 bases, with 9 bases between them. CDR3 DNA: TGTGCCAGCAGCGTCTCAGGGAGTTCACCCCTCCACTTT. Residues: CASSVSGSSPLHF.

This clonotype was picked up a small number of times. This chain uses TRBV5-6 with TRBJ2-1, with a tentative D call TRBD2 (5 bases). Trimming stripped 2 bases from V and 2 bases from J, with 14 bases between. This CDR3 is 16 amino acids long. Per the germline V gene, CDR1 is SGHDT and CDR2 is YYEEEE. The CDR3 is CASSLNPGFAYNEQFF. DNA for the CDR3: TGTGCCAGCAGCTTAAATCCGGGGTTCGCCTACAATGAGCAGTTCTTC.

The genes are TRBV6-5 and TRBJ1-1; no clear D. V was trimmed by 0 bases and J by 0 bases, leaving 8 bases between them. Germline CDR1 is MNHEY and CDR2 is SVGAGI. This CDR3 is built from 15 residues. The CDR3 sequence: CASSYSWGLNTEAFF. In DNA, the CDR3 is TGTGCCAGCAGTTACTCGTGGGGTTTGAACACTGAAGCTTTCTTT.

The rearrangement joins TRBV11-2 to TRBJ2-4; D not resolved. The CDR3 has 16 residues. The ends were cut back, 1 base at V and 0 bases at J, with 10 bases in the middle. In germline, CDR1 is SGHAT, CDR2 FQNNGV. This CDR3 reads CASSLVALLAKNIQYF. The CDR3 DNA reads as TGTGCCAGCAGCTTAGTTGCACTTCTAGCCAAAAACATTCAGTACTTC. The full variable domain, rest sourced from reference TRBV11-2 and TRBJ2-4, is EAGVAQSPRYKIIEKRQSVAFWCNPISGHATLYWYQQILGQGPKLLIQFQNNGVVDDSQLPKDRFSAERLKGVDSTLKIQPAKLEDSAVYLCASSLVALLAKNIQYFGAGTRLSVL.

This clonotype has only a few counts. This chain links TRBV5-1 with TRBJ1-2; 8 bases agree with TRBD1. V was clipped by 0 bases and J by 8 bases; unmatched bases: 15. The germline V gene encodes CDR1 SGHRS and CDR2 YFSETQ. CDR3 length: 17 residues. In nucleotides, the CDR3 is TGCGCCAGCAGCTTGGTTGCGGTTGGACAGGGACTTATCGGCTACACCTTC. Translating gives CASSLVAVGQGLIGYTF.

This clonotype was seen repeatedly, ten times or more. The chain employs TRBV4-3 and TRBJ1-1, with TRBD1 matching 7 bases. CDR3 size: 13 residues. J gave up 7 bases and V 2 bases, and 4 bases lay outside the gene matches. The germline gives CDR1 LGHNA, CDR2 YSLEER. CDR3 residues: CASSQNRGYEAFF. CDR3 DNA: TGCGCCAGCAGCCAAAACAGGGGATATGAAGCTTTCTTT.

The V gene is TRBV6-1, the J gene TRBJ2-7; TRBD1 is a possible D gene (6 bases). In germline, CDR1 is MNHNS, CDR2 SASEGT. Trimming cost V 2 bases and J 4 bases, with 12 bases left between them. There are 14 residues in the CDR3. The CDR3 reads CASSEPGHRYEQYV. DNA for the CDR3: TGTGCCAGCAGTGAACCGGGACACCGATACGAGCAGTACGTC.

Concerning this clonotype: A read error may produce the germline difference seen at one junction end. V is TRBV24-1 and J is TRBJ2-4; D might be TRBD2 (5 bases). The germline V gene has CDR1 KGHDR and CDR2 SFDVKD. This CDR3 has 17 amino acids. CDR3 DNA sequence: TGCGCCACCAGTGAGCGGCGAGTGCTGGCAATCAAAAACATTCAGTACTTC. As protein: CATSERRVLAIKNIQYF.